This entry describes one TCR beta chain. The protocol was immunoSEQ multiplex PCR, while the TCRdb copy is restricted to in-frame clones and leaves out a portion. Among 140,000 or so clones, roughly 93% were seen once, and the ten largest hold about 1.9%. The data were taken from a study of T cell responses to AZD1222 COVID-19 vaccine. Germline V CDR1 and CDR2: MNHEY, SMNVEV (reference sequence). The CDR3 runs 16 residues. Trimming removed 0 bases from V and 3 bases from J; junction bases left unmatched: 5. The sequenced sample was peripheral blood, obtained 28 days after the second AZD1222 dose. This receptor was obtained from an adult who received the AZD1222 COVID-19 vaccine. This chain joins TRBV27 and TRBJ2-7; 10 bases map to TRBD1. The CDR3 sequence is CASSLSSGDRGYEQYF. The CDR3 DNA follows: TGTGCCAGCAGTTTATCTTCGGGGGACAGGGGCTACGAGCAGTACTTC.